These 5 T cell receptor beta chains came from one sample sequenced in a study of human T cells and chemical hapten exposure. TCRdb reanalysed the RACE reads using MiXCR and keeps one entry per CDR3 protein. The table includes some 110,000 distinct CDR3 sequences, less than 40% detected once. As for time point: patch test 3, about 24 weeks after DPC sensitization. Indicated treatment: therapeutic diphenylcyclopropenone sensitization with weekly scalp DPC. Specimen: whole blood, collected in connection with sensitization to the hapten diphenylcyclopropenone (DPC). The receptors derive from a man aged 35 to 55 with alopecia areata. Some clones in this sample may be carry-over from other donors' samples.

J is TRBJ1-6 and V is TRBV28; TRBD1 aligns across 8 bases. The CDR3 totals 18 residues. The trim removed 3 bases at V and 7 bases at J, leaving 14 bases unmatched. Germline CDR1 reads MDHEN; CDR2 reads SYDVKM. CDR3 amino acids: CASSLVQGAMLRNSPLHF. CDR3 in DNA: TGTGCCAGCAGTTTGGTTCAGGGGGCTATGTTGAGGAATTCACCCCTCCACTTT. Based on the CDR3 plus reference TRBV28 and TRBJ1-6, the full variable domain is DVKVTQSSRYLVKRTGEKVFLECVQDMDHENMFWYRQDPGLGLRLIYFSYDVKMKEKGDIPEGYSVSREKKERFSLILESASTNQTSMYLCASSLVQGAMLRNSPLHFGNGTRLTVT.

This clonotype was recorded a few times. This chain connects TRBV7-2 to TRBJ2-3, with D possibly called TRBD1 or TRBD2 (6 bases each). From germline, CDR1 is SGHTA and CDR2 FQGNSA. This CDR3 spans 16 amino acids. The germline V and J ends were trimmed by 1 base and 2 bases, with 13 bases remaining between them. CDR3 sequence (DNA): TGTGCCAGCAGCTTAGGGGGGGCAGGGGTCACAGATACGCAGTATTTT. It encodes CASSLGGAGVTDTQYF.

The V and J genes are TRBV5-1 and TRBJ2-5; D not certain. V shed 0 bases and J shed 7 bases, with 7 bases lying between them. Germline V CDR1 and CDR2: SGHRS, YFSETQ. CDR3 size: 12 residues. The CDR3 region is CASSLGVVTQYF. CDR3 coding DNA: TGCGCCAGCAGCTTGGGCGTCGTGACCCAGTACTTC.

This chain uses TRBV20-1 with TRBJ2-5, with D possibly matching TRBD1 (5 bases). V was pared by 2 bases and J by 2 bases, with 6 bases between. Germline CDR1 reads DFQATT; CDR2 reads SNEGSKA (reference sequence). The length of the CDR3 is 12 residues. This CDR3 is CSARYRQETQYF. Written as DNA, the CDR3 is TGCAGTGCTAGATACAGGCAAGAGACCCAGTACTTC.

The chain recombines TRBV12-3 or TRBV12-4 with TRBJ1-1; D is ambiguous. V gave up 3 bases and J gave up 0 bases, with 14 bases separating them. The CDR3 loop spans 16 amino acids. In DNA, the CDR3 is TGTGCCAGCAGTTTCCCCCGGCAGATCGTGAACACTGAAGCTTTCTTT. Its protein is CASSFPRQIVNTEAFF.